This TCR beta chain emerged from a study of blood T cell repertoires in COVID-19. Study context: Specimens from acute and convalescent COVID-19 originated in the United States, Italy and Spain. Nucleic acid was either cDNA or gDNA, and it came from T cells, B-cell-depleted T cells, or PBMCs.

Per the study methods: Estimation of nucleated cell counts was performed using reference gene primer amplification. The table came from immunoSEQ multiplex PCR; TCRdb's copy has only in-frame clones and leaves some out. V, J and clone size were drawn from that table, and D and trimming were deduced from the DNA. The profile shows roughly 190,000 clones, approximately 81% of them singletons. The V segment lost 3 bases and the J segment 3 bases; nucleotides outside the gene matches: 7. This CDR3 has 16 amino acids. Germline loops: CDR1 SGHRS, CDR2 YFSETQ. This TCR was sampled from a human donor in a cohort sampled during active COVID-19. The rearrangement links TRBV5-1 to TRBJ1-4, with 8 bases aligning to TRBD1. Source material: peripheral blood. The chain's CDR3 is CASSWTGKNANEKLFF. CDR3 nucleotide sequence: TGCGCCAGCAGCTGGACAGGGAAAAATGCTAATGAAAAACTGTTTTTT.